This TCR beta chain was sequenced for a study of blood T cell repertoires in COVID-19. The overall study: Collection of acute and convalescent COVID-19 samples took place in the United States, Italy and Spain. In each case, the material was cDNA or gDNA derived from T cells, B-cell-depleted T cells, or PBMCs.

The CDR3 consists of 12 residues. Germline values: CDR1 KGHDR, CDR2 SFDVKD. The V and J ends lost 1 base and 10 bases respectively, with 7 bases between them. Libraries were prepared by immunoSEQ multiplex PCR; TCRdb keeps only in-frame clonotypes and omits some of them. The data contain approximately 270,000 clones, 85% to 90% of them singletons. This study enrolled people aged roughly 18 to 90 from around 25 US geographic areas. Allocation to cohorts depended on clinical history reported by the participants. The clonotype originates from a woman under 40 with acute COVID-19. Sequencing input: PBMCs or T cells enriched from blood (not recorded which). The chain is built from TRBV24-1 and TRBJ2-1; D is possibly TRBD2 (6 bases). CDR3 region: CATSDFGGEQFF. The CDR3 bases are TGTGCCACCAGTGATTTCGGGGGAGAGCAGTTCTTC.